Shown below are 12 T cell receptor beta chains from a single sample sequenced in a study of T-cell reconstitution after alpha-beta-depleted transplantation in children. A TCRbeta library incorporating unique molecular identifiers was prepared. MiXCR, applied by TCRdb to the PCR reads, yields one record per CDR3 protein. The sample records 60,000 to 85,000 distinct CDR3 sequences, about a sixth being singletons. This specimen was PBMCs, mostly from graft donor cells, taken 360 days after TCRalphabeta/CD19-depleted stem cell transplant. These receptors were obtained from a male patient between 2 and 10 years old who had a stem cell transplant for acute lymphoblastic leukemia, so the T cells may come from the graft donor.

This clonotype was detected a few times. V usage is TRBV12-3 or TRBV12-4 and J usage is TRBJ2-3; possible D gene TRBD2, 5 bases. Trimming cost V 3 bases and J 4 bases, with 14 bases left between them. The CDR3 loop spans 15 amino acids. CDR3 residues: CASSFSGSNADTQYF. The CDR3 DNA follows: TGTGCCAGCAGTTTTAGTGGGAGCAATGCAGATACGCAGTATTTT.

CDR3 in DNA: TGTGCCAGCAGCTTGATACAGACCAGGGCAGATACGCAGTATTTT. The encoded protein is CASSLIQTRADTQYF. The V call is TRBV5-5, the J call TRBJ2-3; D is perhaps TRBD1 (5 bases). Trimming removed 1 base at V and 4 bases at J, with 13 bases between. CDR1 and CDR2 from the germline V gene are SGHKS and YYEKEE (reference sequence). This CDR3 contains 15 residues.

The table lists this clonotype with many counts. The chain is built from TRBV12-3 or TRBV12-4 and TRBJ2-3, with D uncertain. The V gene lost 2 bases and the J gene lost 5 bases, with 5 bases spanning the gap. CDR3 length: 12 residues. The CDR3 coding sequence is TGTGCCAGCAGTTTATTTCGAGATACGCAGTATTTT. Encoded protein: CASSLFRDTQYF.

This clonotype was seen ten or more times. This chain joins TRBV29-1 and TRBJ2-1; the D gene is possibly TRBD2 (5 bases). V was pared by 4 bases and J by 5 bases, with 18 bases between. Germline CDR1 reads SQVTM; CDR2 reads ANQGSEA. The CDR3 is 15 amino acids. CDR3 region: CSVVSEGFGDNEQFF. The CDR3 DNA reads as TGCAGCGTTGTGAGCGAGGGATTTGGGGACAATGAGCAGTTCTTC.

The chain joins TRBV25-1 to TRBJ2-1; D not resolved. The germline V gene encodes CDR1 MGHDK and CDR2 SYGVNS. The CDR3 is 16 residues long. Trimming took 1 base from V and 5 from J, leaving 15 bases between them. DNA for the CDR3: TGTGCCAGCAGTGAATCCCGGGTGCCTAGAGACAATGAGCAGTTCTTC. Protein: CASSESRVPRDNEQFF.

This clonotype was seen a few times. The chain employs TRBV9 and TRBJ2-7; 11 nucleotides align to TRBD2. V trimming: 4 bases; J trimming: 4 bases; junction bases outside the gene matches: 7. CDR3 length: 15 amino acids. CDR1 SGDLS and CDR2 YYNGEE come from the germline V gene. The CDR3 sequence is CASSSGLAGLYEQYF. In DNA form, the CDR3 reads TGTGCCAGCAGCTCAGGACTAGCGGGCTTATACGAGCAGTACTTC.

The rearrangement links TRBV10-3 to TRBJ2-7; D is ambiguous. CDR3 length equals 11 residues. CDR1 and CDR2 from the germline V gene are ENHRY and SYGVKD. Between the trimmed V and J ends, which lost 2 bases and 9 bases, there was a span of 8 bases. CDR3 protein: CAISEHRAQYF. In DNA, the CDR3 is TGTGCCATCAGTGAGCATAGAGCGCAGTACTTC.

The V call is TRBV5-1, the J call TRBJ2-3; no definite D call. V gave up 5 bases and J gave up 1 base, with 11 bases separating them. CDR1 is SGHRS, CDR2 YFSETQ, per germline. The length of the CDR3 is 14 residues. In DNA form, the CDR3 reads TGCGCCAGCAGAGGCGCGAGTGGCACAGATACGCAGTATTTT. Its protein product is CASRGASGTDTQYF.

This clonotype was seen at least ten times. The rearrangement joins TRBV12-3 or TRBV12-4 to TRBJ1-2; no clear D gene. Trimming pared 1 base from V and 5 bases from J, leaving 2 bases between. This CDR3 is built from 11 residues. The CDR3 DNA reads TGTGCCAGCAGTTTAGAGTATGGCTACACCTTC. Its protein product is CASSLEYGYTF.

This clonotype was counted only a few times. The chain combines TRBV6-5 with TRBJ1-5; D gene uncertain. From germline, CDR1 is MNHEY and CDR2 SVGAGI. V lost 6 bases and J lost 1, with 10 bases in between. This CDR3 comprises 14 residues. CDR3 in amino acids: CASRPRQSNQPQHF. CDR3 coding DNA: TGTGCCAGCAGACCGAGACAAAGCAATCAGCCCCAGCATTTT.

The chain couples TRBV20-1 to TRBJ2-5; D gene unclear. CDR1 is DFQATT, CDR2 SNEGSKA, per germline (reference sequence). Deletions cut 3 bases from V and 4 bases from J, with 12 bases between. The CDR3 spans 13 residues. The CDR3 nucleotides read TGCAGTGCTAGTCCGGCCGGCGGAGAGACCCAGTACTTC. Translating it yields CSASPAGGETQYF.

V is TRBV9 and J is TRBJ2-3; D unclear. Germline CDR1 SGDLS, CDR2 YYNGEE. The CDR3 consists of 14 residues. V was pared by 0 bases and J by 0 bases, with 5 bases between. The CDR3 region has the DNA TGTGCCAGCAGCGTAGGTGGGAGCACAGATACGCAGTATTTT. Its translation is CASSVGGSTDTQYF. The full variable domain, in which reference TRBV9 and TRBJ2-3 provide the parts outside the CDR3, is DSGVTQTPKHLITATGQRVTLRCSPRSGDLSVYWYQQSLDQGLQFLIQYYNGEERAKGNILERFSAQQFPDLHSELNLSSLELGDSALYFCASSVGGSTDTQYFGPGTRLTVL.